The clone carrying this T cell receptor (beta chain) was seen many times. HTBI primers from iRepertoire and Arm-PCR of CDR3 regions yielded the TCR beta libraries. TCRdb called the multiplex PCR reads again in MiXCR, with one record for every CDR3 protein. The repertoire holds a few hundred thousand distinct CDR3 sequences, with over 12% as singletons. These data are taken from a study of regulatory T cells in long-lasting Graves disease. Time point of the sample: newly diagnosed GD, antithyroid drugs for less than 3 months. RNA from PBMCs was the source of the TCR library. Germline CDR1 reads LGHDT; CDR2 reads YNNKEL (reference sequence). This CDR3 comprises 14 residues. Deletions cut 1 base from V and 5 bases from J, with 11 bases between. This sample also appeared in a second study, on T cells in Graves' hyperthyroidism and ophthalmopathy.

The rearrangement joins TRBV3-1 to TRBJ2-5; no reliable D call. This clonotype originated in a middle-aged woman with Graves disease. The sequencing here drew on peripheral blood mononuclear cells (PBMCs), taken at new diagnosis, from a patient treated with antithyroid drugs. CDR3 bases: TGTGCCAGCAGCCAAGGGGTTGACTTGGAGACCCAGTACTTC. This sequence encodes CASSQGVDLETQYF.